This T cell receptor (beta chain) is from a study of response to subunit inactivated influenza vaccine. This clonotype came up a few times. The antigen is undetermined. Regarding the study as a whole: With each seasonal influenza vaccination, the authors suggested, few new T cells are recruited.

The CDR3 contains 15 residues. CDR1 and CDR2 from the germline V gene are LGHNA and YNFKEQ. Trimming cost V 0 bases and J 2 bases, with 9 bases left between them. One entry per CDR3 protein results from TCRdb running MiXCR on the RT-PCR reads. The sample comprises 650,000 to 800,000 distinct CDR3 sequences, 15% to 20% of which are singletons, and roughly a tenth rests with the top ten. V and J are TRBV4-2 and TRBJ2-3; D might be TRBD2 (5 bases). This material consisted of PBMCs from blood, taken 5 to 6 days after vaccination. This clonotype was sampled from a man aged 45-65 years who received an inactivated influenza vaccine. This CDR3 reads CASSQDQDSTDTQYF. In nucleotides, the CDR3 is TGTGCCAGCAGCCAAGATCAGGACTCCACAGATACGCAGTATTTT.